This is a list of T cell receptor beta chains from one sample in a study of patients and donors after allogeneic stem cell transplantation. TCRdb analysed the RT-PCR reads with MiXCR anew, one entry per CDR3 protein. The sample contains 150,000 to 200,000 distinct CDR3 sequences, approximately 24% of which appear only once. The sample taken for sequencing was blood, either unsorted or a sorted T cell fraction (not recorded which). The receptors originated from a human donor who was either an allogeneic HSCT recipient or a stem cell or donor lymphocyte infusion donor (not recorded which). It is not recorded whose cells these are; they may come from a transplant donor. The CDR3 runs from the conserved cysteine through the conserved F or W. The order of the fields is CDR3 protein, CDR3 DNA, D gene, J gene, clone size, V gene. D genes are given only for firm matches. The size field is filled for only some rows; it gives once, few, many or a size class.

CASSYHSLGEKLFF	TGTGCCAGCAGTTACCACAGCTTAGGAGAAAAACTGTTTTTT	.	TRBJ1-4	few	TRBV6-5
CASSPINTGELFF	TGTGCCAGCAGCCCTATAAACACCGGGGAGCTGTTTTTT	.	TRBJ2-2	once	TRBV3-1
CASSSLAGAGGKSYNEQFF	TGCGCCAGCAGCTCACTAGCGGGTGCGGGAGGGAAATCTTACAATGAGCAGTTCTTC	TRBD2	TRBJ2-1	.	TRBV5-1
CASSGGGVTGNTIYF	TGTGCCAGCTCCGGAGGGGGCGTCACTGGAAACACCATATATTTT	TRBD1	TRBJ1-3	few	TRBV6-5
CASSLSDLAGYYNEQFF	TGTGCCAGCAGCTTGAGCGATCTAGCGGGTTACTACAATGAGCAGTTCTTC	TRBD2	TRBJ2-1	.	TRBV5-6
CAWSAHEQFF	TGTGCCTGGAGTGCCCATGAGCAGTTCTTC	.	TRBJ2-1	.	TRBV30
CASSPPEGQREKLFF	TGTGCCAGCTCACCACCGGAGGGGCAGCGTGAAAAACTGTTTTTT	.	TRBJ1-4	many	TRBV18
CASSQDPGRYYEQYF	TGTGCCAGCAGCCAAGACCCCGGTAGGTACTACGAGCAGTACTTC	.	TRBJ2-7	few	TRBV3-1
CASTISPSRTDTQYF	TGTGCCAGCACCATTAGCCCCAGCCGCACAGATACGCAGTATTTT	.	TRBJ2-3	.	TRBV7-8
CASSQEGRVYGYTF	TGTGCCAGCAGCCAAGAGGGCAGGGTCTATGGCTACACCTTC	.	TRBJ1-2	.	TRBV4-2
CASSSMLARETQYF	TGTGCCAGCAGTTCCATGCTAGCGAGAGAGACCCAGTACTTC	.	TRBJ2-5	.	TRBV12-3/TRBV12-4
CASSFSDRGRGTQYF	TGTGCCAGCAGTTTTTCGGACAGGGGGCGCGGGACCCAGTACTTC	TRBD1	TRBJ2-5	few	TRBV12-3/TRBV12-4
CASSLETLGSTDTQYF	TGTGCCAGCAGCTTAGAGACTCTGGGTAGCACAGATACGCAGTATTTT	.	TRBJ2-3	.	TRBV11-3
CASRLAGGSTDTQYF	TGTGCCAGCAGATTAGCGGGGGGCAGCACAGATACGCAGTATTTT	TRBD2	TRBJ2-3	few	TRBV12-3/TRBV12-4
CASSYFSVSSSYEQYF	TGTGCCAGCAGTTACTTCTCCGTCTCGAGCTCCTACGAGCAGTACTTC	.	TRBJ2-7	.	TRBV6-2/TRBV6-3
CASSLDRRTGLNEKLFF	TGTGCCAGCAGCTTAGACCGGCGGACAGGACTGAATGAAAAACTGTTTTTT	TRBD1	TRBJ1-4	few	TRBV7-2
CSATNNEQFF	TGCAGTGCTACCAACAATGAGCAGTTCTTC	.	TRBJ2-1	few	TRBV20-1
CSARDPGGNQPQHF	TGCAGTGCTAGAGACCCAGGGGGCAATCAGCCCCAGCATTTT	.	TRBJ1-5	few	TRBV20-1
CASSPVGEGNTDTQYF	TGTGCCAGCAGCCCCGTAGGGGAAGGAAACACAGATACGCAGTATTTT	.	TRBJ2-3	few	TRBV4-2
CASSQDLEGSEQFF	TGCGCCAGCAGCCAAGATCTGGAGGGGAGTGAGCAGTTCTTC	.	TRBJ2-1	few	TRBV4-3
CATSSGMNTEAFF	TGTGCCACCAGTTCAGGTATGAACACTGAAGCTTTCTTT	.	TRBJ1-1	.	TRBV24-1
CASSFSGSGGELFF	TGTGCCAGCAGCTTCTCGGGGAGCGGTGGGGAGCTGTTTTTT	.	TRBJ2-2	.	TRBV5-6
CASRLPSLAIEQFF	TGTGCCAGCAGGTTACCCTCTTTGGCTATTGAGCAGTTCTTC	.	TRBJ2-1	few	TRBV7-9
CASSGIPIAKNIQYF	TGTGCCAGCAGTGGGATCCCAATAGCCAAAAACATTCAGTACTTC	.	TRBJ2-4	.	TRBV2
CASTPTGEAGNTIYF	TGTGCCAGCACCCCAACAGGAGAAGCGGGAAACACCATATATTTT	.	TRBJ1-3	many	TRBV12-3/TRBV12-4
CASSPVLVGSSTDTQYF	TGTGCTAGCAGCCCTGTCCTAGTGGGCTCGTCCACAGATACGCAGTATTTT	.	TRBJ2-3	once	TRBV7-7
CASSSGLAGGPSTDTQYF	TGTGCCAGCAGTTCGGGACTAGCGGGGGGCCCTAGCACAGATACGCAGTATTTT	TRBD2	TRBJ2-3	once	TRBV12-3/TRBV12-4
CASSTSGQHDGYTF	TGTGCCAGTAGTACCTCGGGACAACACGATGGCTACACCTTC	.	TRBJ1-2	.	TRBV19
CASSQEGRGSEAFF	TGTGCCAGCAGCCAAGAGGGCCGAGGGTCTGAAGCTTTCTTT	.	TRBJ1-1	.	TRBV4-2
CASSLNDGYTF	TGCGCCAGCAGCTTGAATGATGGCTACACCTTC	.	TRBJ1-2	few	TRBV5-1
CASSYSQRTSTDTQYF	TGTGCCAGCAGTTACTCCCAGCGGACTAGCACAGATACGCAGTATTTT	.	TRBJ2-3	.	TRBV6-5
CASSEWDREYEKLFF	TGTGCCAGCAGTGAATGGGACAGGGAGTATGAAAAACTGTTTTTT	TRBD1	TRBJ1-4	few	TRBV2
CSVDGEGTSAPDTQYF	TGCAGCGTTGATGGGGAGGGGACTAGCGCCCCAGATACGCAGTATTTT	TRBD2	TRBJ2-3	few	TRBV29-1
CSVELGPGTEAFF	TGCAGCGTTGAACTGGGTCCGGGCACTGAAGCTTTCTTT	.	TRBJ1-1	.	TRBV29-1
CSAGHNQPQHF	TGCAGTGCAGGGCACAATCAGCCCCAGCATTTT	.	TRBJ1-5	few	TRBV20-1
CSARIRGTDTQYF	TGCAGTGCTAGAATCCGGGGCACAGATACGCAGTATTTT	.	TRBJ2-3	.	TRBV20-1
CSASGPPADGYTF	TGCAGTGCTTCCGGACCTCCCGCGGATGGCTACACCTTC	.	TRBJ1-2	.	TRBV20-1
CASSFHLGPNEQFF	TGTGCCAGCAGTTTCCATCTGGGGCCCAATGAGCAGTTCTTC	.	TRBJ2-1	few	TRBV6-5
CSARAVGPDYGYTF	TGCAGTGCTAGAGCGGTCGGGCCAGACTATGGCTACACCTTC	.	TRBJ1-2	few	TRBV20-1
CASSRLDRNQPQHF	TGTGCCAGTAGTAGGTTGGACAGGAATCAGCCCCAGCATTTT	TRBD1	TRBJ1-5	few	TRBV19
CASYQSTGPLFIF	TGTGCCAGCTACCAGTCGACGGGACCTCTTTTTATCTTC	.	TRBJ1-2	.	TRBV18
CASSRTGTTDTQYF	TGTGCCAGCAGTAGAACAGGGACCACAGATACGCAGTATTTT	.	TRBJ2-3	.	TRBV9
CASSSGGEVIRNQPQHF	TGTGCCAGCAGCTCCGGCGGTGAGGTCATCCGCAATCAGCCCCAGCATTTT	.	TRBJ1-5	few	TRBV5-6
CASSQRKNTGELFF	TGTGCCAGCAGCCAACGTAAGAACACCGGGGAGCTGTTTTTT	.	TRBJ2-2	.	TRBV3-1
CASRLGSASGNTIYF	TGTGCCAGCAGGCTAGGGTCAGCATCTGGAAACACCATATATTTT	.	TRBJ1-3	few	TRBV12-3/TRBV12-4
CASRSRELAGGQETQYF	TGTGCCAGCAGATCCCGCGAACTAGCGGGGGGCCAAGAGACCCAGTACTTC	TRBD2	TRBJ2-5	.	TRBV12-3/TRBV12-4
CASSPTGNTEAFF	TGCGCCAGCAGCCCCACCGGAAACACTGAAGCTTTCTTT	.	TRBJ1-1	many	TRBV5-1
CASSLLWQAGGTDTQYF	TGCGCCAGCAGCTTGTTATGGCAAGCGGGGGGCACAGATACGCAGTATTTT	TRBD2	TRBJ2-3	.	TRBV5-1
CASSPGGDSYGYTF	TGTGCCAGCTCCCCAGGCGGGGATAGCTATGGCTACACCTTC	.	TRBJ1-2	.	TRBV18
CATSDLVEHAGELFF	TGTGCCACCAGTGATCTGGTTGAACACGCCGGGGAGCTGTTTTTT	.	TRBJ2-2	few	TRBV24-1
CASSSLGGQETQYF	TGTGCCAGCAGCTCTCTCGGCGGGCAAGAGACCCAGTACTTC	.	TRBJ2-5	.	TRBV11-1